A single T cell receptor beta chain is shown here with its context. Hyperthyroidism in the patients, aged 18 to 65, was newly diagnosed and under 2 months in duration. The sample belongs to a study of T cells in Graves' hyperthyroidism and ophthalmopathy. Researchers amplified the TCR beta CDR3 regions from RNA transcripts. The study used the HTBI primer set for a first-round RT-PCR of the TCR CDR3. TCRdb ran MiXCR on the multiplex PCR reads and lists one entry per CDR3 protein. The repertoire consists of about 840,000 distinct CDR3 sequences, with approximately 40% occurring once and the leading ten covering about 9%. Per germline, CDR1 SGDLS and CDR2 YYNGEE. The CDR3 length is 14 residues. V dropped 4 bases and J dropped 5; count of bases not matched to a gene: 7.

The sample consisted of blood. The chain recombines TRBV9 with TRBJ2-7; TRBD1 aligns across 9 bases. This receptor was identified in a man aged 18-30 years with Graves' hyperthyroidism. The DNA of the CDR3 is TGTGCCAGCAGCCATGGGACAGGGTACCACGAGCAGTACTTC. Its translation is CASSHGTGYHEQYF.